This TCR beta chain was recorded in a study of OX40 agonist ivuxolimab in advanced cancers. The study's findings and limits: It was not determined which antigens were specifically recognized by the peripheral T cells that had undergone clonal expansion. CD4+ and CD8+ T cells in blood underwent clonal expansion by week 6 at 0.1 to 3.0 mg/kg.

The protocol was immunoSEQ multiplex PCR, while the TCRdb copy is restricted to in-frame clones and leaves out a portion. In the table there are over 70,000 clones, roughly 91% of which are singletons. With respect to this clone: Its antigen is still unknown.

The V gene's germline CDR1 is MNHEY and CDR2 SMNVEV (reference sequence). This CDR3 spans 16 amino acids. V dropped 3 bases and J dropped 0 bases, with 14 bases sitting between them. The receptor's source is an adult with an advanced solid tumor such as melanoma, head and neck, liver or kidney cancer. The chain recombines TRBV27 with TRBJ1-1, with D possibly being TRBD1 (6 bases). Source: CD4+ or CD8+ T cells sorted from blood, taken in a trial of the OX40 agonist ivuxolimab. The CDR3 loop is CASSFSMGAMNTEAFF. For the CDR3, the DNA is TGTGCCAGCAGTTTTTCTATGGGGGCTATGAACACTGAAGCTTTCTTT.